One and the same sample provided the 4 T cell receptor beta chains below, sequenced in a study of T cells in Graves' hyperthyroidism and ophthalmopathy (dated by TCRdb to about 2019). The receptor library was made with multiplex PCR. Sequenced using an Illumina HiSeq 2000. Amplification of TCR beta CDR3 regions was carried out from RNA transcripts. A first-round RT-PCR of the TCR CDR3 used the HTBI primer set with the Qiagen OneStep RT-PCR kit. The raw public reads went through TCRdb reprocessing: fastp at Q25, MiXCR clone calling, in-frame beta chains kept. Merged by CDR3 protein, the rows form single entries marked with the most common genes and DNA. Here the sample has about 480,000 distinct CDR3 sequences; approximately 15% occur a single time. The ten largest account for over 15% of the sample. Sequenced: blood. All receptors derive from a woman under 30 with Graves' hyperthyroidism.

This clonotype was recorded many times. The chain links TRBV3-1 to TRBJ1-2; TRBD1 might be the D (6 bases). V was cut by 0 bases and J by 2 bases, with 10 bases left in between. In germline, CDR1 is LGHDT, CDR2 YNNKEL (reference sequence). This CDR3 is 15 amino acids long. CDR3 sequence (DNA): TGTGCCAGCAGCCAAGAAGGGACACAAAACTATGGCTACACCTTC. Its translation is CASSQEGTQNYGYTF.

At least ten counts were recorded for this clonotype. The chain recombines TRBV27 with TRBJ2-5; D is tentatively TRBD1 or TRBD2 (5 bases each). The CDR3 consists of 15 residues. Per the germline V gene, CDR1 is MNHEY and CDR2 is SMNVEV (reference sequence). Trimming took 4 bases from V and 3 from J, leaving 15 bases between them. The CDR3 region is CASSSSGFREETQYF. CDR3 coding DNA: TGTGCCAGCAGTTCGTCGGGGTTCAGGGAAGAGACCCAGTACTTC.

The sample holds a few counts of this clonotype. The CDR3 region has the DNA TGTGCCACCAGGGAGGGTCTGGACGAGCAGTACTTC. It is translated as CATREGLDEQYF. The chain employs TRBV19 and TRBJ2-7; 7 positions match TRBD2. CDR1 LNHDA and CDR2 SQIVND come from the germline V gene (reference sequence). The CDR3 totals 12 residues. J was trimmed by 5 bases and V by 10 bases; bases with no gene match: 8.

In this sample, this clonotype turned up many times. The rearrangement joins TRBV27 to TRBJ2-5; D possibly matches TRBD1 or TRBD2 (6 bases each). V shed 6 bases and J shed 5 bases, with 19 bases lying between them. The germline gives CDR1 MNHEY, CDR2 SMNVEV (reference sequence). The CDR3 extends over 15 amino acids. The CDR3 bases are TGTGCCAGCAGCCCAAGGGGGAGGATACGGGAGACCCAGTACTTC. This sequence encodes CASSPRGRIRETQYF.